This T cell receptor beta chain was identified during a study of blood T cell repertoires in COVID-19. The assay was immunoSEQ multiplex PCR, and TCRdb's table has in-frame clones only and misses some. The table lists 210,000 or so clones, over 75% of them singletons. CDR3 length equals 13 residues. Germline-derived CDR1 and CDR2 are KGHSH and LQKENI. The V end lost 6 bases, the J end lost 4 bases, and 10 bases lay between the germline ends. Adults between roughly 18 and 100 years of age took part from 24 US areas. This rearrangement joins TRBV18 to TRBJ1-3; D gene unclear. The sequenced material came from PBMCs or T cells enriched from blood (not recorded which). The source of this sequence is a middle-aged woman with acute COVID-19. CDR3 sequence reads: CASSPSQGNTIYF. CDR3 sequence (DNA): TGTGCCAGCTCCCCTAGCCAGGGAAACACCATATATTTT.